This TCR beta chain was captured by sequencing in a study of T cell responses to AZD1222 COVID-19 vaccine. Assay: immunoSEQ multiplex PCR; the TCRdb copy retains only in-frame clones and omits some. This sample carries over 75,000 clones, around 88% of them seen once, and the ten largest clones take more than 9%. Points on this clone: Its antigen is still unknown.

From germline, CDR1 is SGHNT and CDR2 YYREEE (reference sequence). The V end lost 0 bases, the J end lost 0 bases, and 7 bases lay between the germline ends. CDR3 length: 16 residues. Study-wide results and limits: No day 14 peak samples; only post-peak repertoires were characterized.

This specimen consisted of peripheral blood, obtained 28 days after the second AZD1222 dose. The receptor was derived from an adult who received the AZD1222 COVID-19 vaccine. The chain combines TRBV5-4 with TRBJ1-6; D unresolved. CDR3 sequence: CASSLGASSYNSPLHF. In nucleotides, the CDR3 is TGTGCCAGCAGCTTGGGGGCGAGCTCCTATAATTCACCCCTCCACTTT.